The 27 T cell receptor beta chains below were found in one sample sequenced in a study of T-cell memory formation after mild COVID-19 (dated by TCRdb to the early 2020s). Receptor amplification or capture employed 5' RACE. Sequencing relied on an Illumina NovaSeq 6000. The raw public reads went through TCRdb reprocessing: fastp at Q25, MiXCR clone calling, in-frame beta chains kept. One record per CDR3 amino acid sequence lists the most common genes and DNA. The sample table contains around 130,000 distinct CDR3 sequences; only one count was recorded for 11% to 15% of them. Clones ranked in the top ten supply around 30% of the sample. Sequenced sample: PBMCs or a T cell subset sorted from them (not recorded which). The receptors were gathered from an adult woman who had mild COVID-19 (a few samples of this study predate the infection). The sample titles of this study are shuffled in the database, so cell type and time point are left out; the donor was told from shared clones.

This clonotype was found a few times. This rearrangement joins TRBV2 to TRBJ2-7; maybe TRBD2 (5 bases). This CDR3 has 14 amino acids. Germline V gives CDR1 SNHLY, CDR2 FYNNEI. V lost 6 bases to trimming and J lost 4 bases, with 16 bases between them. As DNA, the CDR3 is TGTGCCAGCAGCCCCGGACTTTCACGGTACGAGCAGTACTTC. It codes for CASSPGLSRYEQYF.

This clonotype was detected a few times. The chain carries TRBV24-1 and TRBJ1-1, with TRBD1 as a possible D gene (5 bases). V dropped 4 bases and J dropped 0 bases, with 5 bases sitting between them. The CDR3 is made up of 13 amino acids. CDR1 and CDR2 from the germline V gene are KGHDR and SFDVKD. In DNA, the CDR3 is TGTGCCACCAGTGAAGGGGTGAACACTGAAGCTTTCTTT. Amino acid sequence: CATSEGVNTEAFF.

This clonotype has just a few counts. The V gene is TRBV9, the J gene TRBJ2-7; D unresolved. Trimming pared 4 bases from V and 5 bases from J, leaving 13 bases between. Germline assignment: CDR1 SGDLS and CDR2 YYNGEE. CDR3 length equals 13 residues. For the CDR3, the DNA is TGTGCCAGCAGCCCCGGCGGTTACGACGAGCAGTACTTC. Amino acid sequence: CASSPGGYDEQYF.

In this sample, this clonotype turned up a few times. The chain combines TRBV13 with TRBJ2-4; D remains unclear. Germline CDR1 PRHDT, CDR2 FYEKMQ (reference sequence). Trimming took 3 bases from V and 0 from J, leaving 6 bases between them. This CDR3 has 14 residues. The CDR3 protein is CASSFSLAKNIQYF. CDR3 coding DNA: TGTGCCAGCAGCTTCTCCCTAGCCAAAAACATTCAGTACTTC.

This clonotype was found a few times. This chain uses TRBV27 with TRBJ2-3, with no clear D. This CDR3 region has 14 residues. CDR1 and CDR2 from the germline V gene are MNHEY and SMNVEV (reference sequence). V was cut by 1 base and J by 4 bases, with 9 bases left in between. CDR3 bases: TGTGCCAGCAGTTTATACGGGTGGGCAGATACGCAGTATTTT. Protein: CASSLYGWADTQYF.

The J gene is TRBJ2-5, the V gene TRBV5-5, with 10 positions matching TRBD2. The CDR3 is made up of 15 amino acids. Germline CDR1 is SGHKS and CDR2 is YYEKEE (reference sequence). The junction had 3 bases not matched to a gene; V was cut back by 0 bases and J by 4 bases. The CDR3: CASSLDPSGGETQYF. The CDR3 nucleotides read TGTGCCAGCAGCTTGGATCCTAGCGGGGGAGAGACCCAGTACTTC.

In its sample, this clonotype was seen once. As the CDR3 is not closed by the conserved phenylalanine or tryptophan, this likely results from a read error. The chain is built from TRBV9 and TRBJ1-1; D perhaps matches TRBD1 (5 bases). The CDR3 sequence is 14 residues long. Germline CDR1 reads SGDLS; CDR2 reads YYNGEE. V lost 2 bases to trimming and J lost 0 bases, with 8 bases between them. In nucleotides, the CDR3 is TGTGCCAGCAGCGTTGGGGCCATGAACACTGAAGCTTTCTTA. Protein product: CASSVGAMNTEAFL.

This clonotype was seen only a few times. The chain uses TRBV4-2 and TRBJ1-2, with 12 positions matching TRBD1. The CDR3 has 15 residues. Losses at the gene ends were 3 bases for V and 7 bases for J; bases not matched to a gene: 6. CDR1 is LGHNA, CDR2 YNFKEQ, per germline. The CDR3 here is CASSHPGQGAGGYTF. CDR3 nucleotide sequence: TGTGCCAGCAGCCATCCGGGACAGGGGGCTGGTGGCTACACCTTC.

Here the CDR3 DNA reads TGCAGTGCTAGAGGTCCCGGGACAGGGTCTGGAAACACCATATATTTT. This gives the protein CSARGPGTGSGNTIYF. The chain combines TRBV20-1 with TRBJ1-3; 9 nucleotides agree with TRBD1. Germline V lookup: CDR1 DFQATT, CDR2 SNEGSKA (reference sequence). This CDR3 is 16 amino acids long. Unmatched junction bases numbered 5, after V lost 1 base and J lost 1 base.

This clonotype has only a few counts. Here the CDR3 reads CASSLTAINNEQFF. CDR3 sequence (DNA): TGTGCCAGCAGTTTAACAGCAATTAACAATGAGCAGTTCTTC. The chain has TRBV27 and TRBJ2-1; unclear D gene. Trimming took off 2 bases at V and 5 bases at J, with 10 bases between the two ends. Germline V gene lookup returns CDR1 MNHEY and CDR2 SMNVEV (reference sequence). This CDR3 region has 14 residues.

The rearrangement uses TRBV5-6 and TRBJ2-7, with a possible D match to TRBD2 (6 bases). The germline CDR1 and CDR2 sequences are SGHDT and YYEEEE. Trimming removed 0 bases from V and 0 bases from J, with 13 bases in between. CDR3 length: 16 residues. CDR3 region: CASSLAGGEISYEQYF. CDR3 DNA sequence: TGTGCCAGCAGCTTGGCCGGAGGGGAGATCTCCTACGAGCAGTACTTC.

This clonotype was seen repeatedly, ten times or more. The rearrangement links TRBV24-1 to TRBJ2-5, with D tentatively TRBD2 (7 bases). The length of the CDR3 is 16 residues. The germline V gene encodes CDR1 KGHDR and CDR2 SFDVKD. Trimming removed 5 bases from V and 0 bases from J, with 15 bases in between. The CDR3 DNA reads as TGTGCCACCAGTGGGACAGCGGGGTGGGACCAAGAGACCCAGTACTTC. The encoded protein is CATSGTAGWDQETQYF.

The V and J genes are TRBV27 and TRBJ2-1; TRBD2 matches 8 bases. The J segment lost 0 bases and the V segment lost 6 bases, leaving 7 bases of the junction unmatched. The CDR3 totals 16 residues. Germline-derived CDR1 and CDR2 are MNHEY and SMNVEV (reference sequence). For the CDR3, the DNA is TGTGCCAGCAGGGTACTAGCGGCGAGCTCCTACAATGAGCAGTTCTTC. This codes for CASRVLAASSYNEQFF.

In its sample, this clonotype was seen a few times. The chain uses TRBV4-1 and TRBJ2-7; D remains ambiguous. The V gene lost 0 bases and the J gene lost 4 bases, with 7 bases spanning the gap. The V gene's germline CDR1 is MGHRA and CDR2 YSYEKL. This CDR3 has 13 amino acids. The DNA of the CDR3 is TGCGCCAGCAGCCAAGATGCGAGTTACGAGCAGTACTTC. Its translation is CASSQDASYEQYF.

This clonotype was picked up many times. This rearrangement joins TRBV7-3 to TRBJ2-3; 12 nucleotides match TRBD2. The CDR3 runs 17 residues. CDR1 SGHTA and CDR2 FQGTGA come from the germline V gene. Trimming at V came to 5 bases and at J to 2 bases, leaving 8 bases not matched to a gene. In DNA, the CDR3 is TGTGCCAGCAGCCAAAAGACTAGCGGGAGCGTCACAGATACGCAGTATTTT. Amino acid sequence: CASSQKTSGSVTDTQYF.

The V call is TRBV29-1, the J call TRBJ2-1, with TRBD2 matching over 14 bases. The ends lost 3 bases at V and 6 bases at J; junction bases unmatched: 7. Looked up from germline, CDR1 is SQVTM and CDR2 is ANQGSEA. This CDR3 contains 16 residues. The DNA of the CDR3 is TGCAGCGTTGAGCCCGGGACTAGCGGGAGTCTCAATGAGCAGTTCTTC. Translation gives CSVEPGTSGSLNEQFF.

This clonotype was detected a few times. The chain is built from TRBV6-6 and TRBJ2-3; 10 bases agree with TRBD2. The CDR3 has 15 amino acids. The V segment lost 6 bases and the J segment 4 bases; nucleotides outside the gene matches: 7. The germline gives CDR1 MNHNY, CDR2 SVGAGI (reference sequence). In DNA form, the CDR3 reads TGTGCCAGCAGCTGGACTAGCGGAGATTCAGATACGCAGTATTTT. This translates into CASSWTSGDSDTQYF.

The chain recombines TRBV29-1 with TRBJ1-2; TRBD1 agrees at 7 bases. Per germline, CDR1 SQVTM and CDR2 ANQGSEA. CDR3 size: 14 residues. Trimming at V came to 1 base and at J to 4 bases, leaving 6 bases not matched to a gene. The CDR3 sequence: CSVEGPGQTYGYTF. The CDR3 region has the DNA TGCAGCGTTGAAGGGCCGGGACAGACCTATGGCTACACCTTC.

This clonotype was found a few times. The rearrangement links TRBV2 to TRBJ2-1, with TRBD2 matching over 8 bases. The CDR3 extends over 15 amino acids. Germline V lookup: CDR1 SNHLY, CDR2 FYNNEI. With V trimmed by 5 bases and J by 0 bases, 3 bases remained unmatched. CDR3 coding DNA: TGTGCCAGCAGTTACGGGGGGGCCTCCTACAATGAGCAGTTCTTC. Residues: CASSYGGASYNEQFF.

The DNA for the CDR3 is TGTGCCAGCAGTTCACCCGTAGGCACCTACAATGAGCAGTTCTTC. Protein product: CASSSPVGTYNEQFF. The V call is TRBV27, the J call TRBJ2-1; D remains ambiguous. Germline CDR1 reads MNHEY; CDR2 reads SMNVEV (reference sequence). The V end was cut by 4 bases, the J end by 2 bases, with 12 bases between. The CDR3 loop spans 15 amino acids.

This clonotype came up many times. The chain recombines TRBV4-1 with TRBJ1-2; possible D gene TRBD1, 5 bases. V dropped 2 bases and J dropped 8 bases, with 15 bases sitting between them. The CDR3 length is 14 residues. Germline values: CDR1 MGHRA, CDR2 YSYEKL. The CDR3 DNA is TGCGCCAGCAGCCAACCAGGGAAGGGAGGGGGCTACACCTTC. Encoded protein: CASSQPGKGGGYTF.

This clonotype came up a few times. This sequence joins TRBV29-1 and TRBJ2-1, with D uncertain. CDR1 and CDR2 (germline): SQVTM, ANQGSEA. The V and J ends lost 4 bases and 5 bases respectively, with 9 bases between them. CDR3 length: 12 amino acids. CDR3 in DNA: TGCAGCGTTGTATTGCTCCACAATGAGCAGTTCTTC. Translating it yields CSVVLLHNEQFF.

This chain joins TRBV9 and TRBJ2-1, with D unresolved. V lost 0 bases to trimming and J lost 0 bases, with 4 bases between them. Looked up from germline, CDR1 is SGDLS and CDR2 is YYNGEE. The CDR3 contains 14 residues. The chain's CDR3 is CASSVESSYNEQFF. CDR3 sequence (DNA): TGTGCCAGCAGCGTAGAGAGCTCCTACAATGAGCAGTTCTTC.

This clonotype occurred a few times. The V gene is TRBV4-2, the J gene TRBJ2-2, with D perhaps TRBD1 (5 bases). The CDR3 loop spans 19 amino acids. Germline CDR1 reads LGHNA; CDR2 reads YNFKEQ. The V and J ends lost 0 bases and 1 base respectively, with 18 bases between them. The CDR3 DNA follows: TGTGCCAGCAGCCAAGATCCCGAAGTCTGGACACTGAACACCGGGGAGCTGTTTTTT. Encoded protein: CASSQDPEVWTLNTGELFF.

J is TRBJ2-1 and V is TRBV7-9, with TRBD1 matching over 8 bases. Germline CDR1 is SEHNR and CDR2 is FQNEAQ (reference sequence). Trimming at V came to 7 bases and at J to 3 bases, leaving 11 bases not matched to a gene. The CDR3 sequence is 16 residues long. CDR3 bases: TGTGCCAGCAACCCCACCGGGACAGGCCTCTACAATGAGCAGTTCTTC. This codes for CASNPTGTGLYNEQFF.

The rearrangement links TRBV19 to TRBJ2-1; D remains ambiguous. The V end was cut by 0 bases, the J end by 1 base, with 10 bases between. Germline-derived CDR1 and CDR2 are LNHDA and SQIVND (reference sequence). This CDR3 contains 16 residues. The CDR3 region has the DNA TGTGCCAGTAGTATAGACGCAGCGAATTCCTACAATGAGCAGTTCTTC. This codes for CASSIDAANSYNEQFF.

In this sample, this clonotype turned up a few times. Here the CDR3 DNA reads TGTGCCAGCAGCTCGGGGAGGACCTACGAGCAGTACTTC. This translates into CASSSGRTYEQYF. The chain combines TRBV5-5 with TRBJ2-7; tentatively, D is TRBD2 (6 bases). This CDR3 comprises 13 residues. V was clipped by 3 bases and J by 2 bases, with 9 bases between them. CDR1 SGHKS and CDR2 YYEKEE come from the germline V gene (reference sequence).